The 13 T cell receptor beta chains in this list originate from one sample, sequenced in a study of blood T cells in healthy people across ages. Through a sample-barcoded 5' primer and a J-beta primer mix, a second PCR was run for roughly 7 to 12 cycles. TCRdb ran MiXCR on the 5' RACE reads and lists one entry per CDR3 protein. The sample yields hundreds of thousands of distinct CDR3 sequences, around a fifth seen once. The sequenced sample was blood. The receptor source for this set is a man in his 70s in good health.

This clonotype has a single count. The rearrangement uses TRBV3-1 and TRBJ2-5, with 7 bases identical to TRBD2. Judging by the DNA end, TRBJ2-7 fits better; the J call may be wrong. Germline V gene data show CDR1 as LGHDT and CDR2 as YNNKEL (reference sequence). There are 13 residues in the CDR3. The DNA for the CDR3 is TGTGCCAGCAGACCCGGGACTACAGACGAGCAGTACTTC. Protein: CASRPGTTDEQYF.

This rearrangement joins TRBV9 to TRBJ1-1, with 9 bases identical to TRBD1. CDR1 SGDLS and CDR2 YYNGEE come from the germline V gene. The CDR3 extends over 15 amino acids. Germline trimming cut 2 bases from V and 1 base from J; bases unmatched to any gene: 3. CDR3 coding DNA: TGTGCCAGCAGCGTCGGACAGGGGCGGAACACTGAAGCTTTCTTT. This gives the protein CASSVGQGRNTEAFF.

The V call is TRBV3-1, the J call TRBJ2-1; 8 positions match TRBD2. Germline values: CDR1 LGHDT, CDR2 YNNKEL (reference sequence). J lost 0 bases, V lost 5 bases, and 3 bases had no gene match. This CDR3 has 15 residues. CDR3: CASSLGLVSYNEQFF. CDR3 in DNA: TGTGCCAGCAGCTTGGGACTAGTCTCCTACAATGAGCAGTTCTTC.

This clonotype turned up a few times. The genes are TRBV24-1 and TRBJ2-5; 8 bases match TRBD2. J gave up 5 bases and V 3 bases, and 10 bases lay outside the gene matches. The germline V gene encodes CDR1 KGHDR and CDR2 SFDVKD. CDR3 size: 16 residues. CDR3 nucleotide sequence: TGTGCCACCAGTGATAGTACCCCCACGGGAGGGGAGACCCAGTACTTC. Protein: CATSDSTPTGGETQYF.

Only a few counts were recorded for this clonotype. The J gene is TRBJ2-1, the V gene TRBV4-2; D gene uncertain. TRBJ2-5 matches the DNA end more closely, so the J call is doubtful. The CDR3 has 14 amino acids. Germline V CDR1 and CDR2: LGHNA, YNFKEQ. The chain's CDR3 is CASSQQDRRETQYF. The CDR3 coding sequence is TGTGCCAGCAGCCAACAGGATAGACGAGAGACCCAGTACTTC.

The chain uses TRBV24-1 and TRBJ2-7, with 7 bases fitting TRBD1. Germline V gene sequence: CDR1 KGHDR, CDR2 SFDVKD. V dropped 4 bases and J dropped 2; count of bases not matched to a gene: 10. The CDR3 runs to 16 residues. The CDR3 sequence is CATSEPRGTDPYEQYF. The CDR3 DNA sequence: TGTGCCACCAGTGAGCCCAGAGGGACAGATCCCTACGAGCAGTACTTC.

Only a few counts were recorded for this clonotype. In DNA, the CDR3 is TGTGCCAGCGACGGACAGGGCAACTATGGCTACACCTTC. Protein sequence: CASDGQGNYGYTF. The gene calls are TRBV2 and TRBJ1-2, with 8 bases matching TRBD1. V lost 8 bases, J lost 2 bases, and 4 bases stayed unmatched. This CDR3 contains 13 residues. Germline assignment: CDR1 SNHLY and CDR2 FYNNEI.

The V and J genes are TRBV28 and TRBJ2-1; 10 nucleotides agree with TRBD2. The CDR3 loop spans 15 amino acids. Germline V lookup: CDR1 MDHEN, CDR2 SYDVKM. V was pared by 6 bases and J by 5 bases, with 7 bases of the junction left unmatched. The CDR3 DNA follows: TGTGCCAGCAGACATCTAGCGGGAGACCACAATGAGCAGTTCTTC. Protein: CASRHLAGDHNEQFF.

The J gene is TRBJ1-2, the V gene TRBV28; possible D gene TRBD1, 6 bases. The germline V gene has CDR1 MDHEN and CDR2 SYDVKM. This CDR3 contains 14 residues. The V end lost 8 bases, the J end lost 3 bases, and 16 bases lay between the germline ends. As DNA, the CDR3 is TGTGCCAGCTTTCCCGGGACAAGGGACTATGGCTACACCTTC. Its translation is CASFPGTRDYGYTF.

Of note for this clonotype: A read error may account for a junction end that differs from germline. The gene calls are TRBV7-9 and TRBJ2-2, with D tentatively TRBD1 or TRBD2 (5 bases each). The CDR3 sequence is 16 residues long. In germline, CDR1 is SEHNR, CDR2 FQNEAQ (reference sequence). This chain's CDR3 is CASSLVPGINTGELLF. The CDR3 DNA reads as TGTGCCAGCAGCTTAGTCCCAGGGATAAACACCGGGGAGCTGCTTTTT.

This clonotype was counted at least ten times. V and J are TRBV7-8 and TRBJ2-3, with D uncertain. V shed 8 bases and J shed 0 bases, with 9 bases lying between them. Germline CDR1 is SGHVS and CDR2 is FQNEAQ. This CDR3 region has 13 residues. CDR3 sequence (DNA): TGTGCCAGCGGGCAGGACAGCACAGATACGCAGTATTTT. Protein: CASGQDSTDTQYF.

The V and J genes are TRBV27 and TRBJ2-3; D may be TRBD2 (5 bases). Looked up from germline, CDR1 is MNHEY and CDR2 is SMNVEV (reference sequence). Trimming cost V 7 bases and J 4 bases, with 15 bases left between them. The CDR3 has 14 residues. CDR3 region: CASTLPGLADTQYF. The DNA for the CDR3 is TGTGCCAGCACTTTGCCGGGGTTGGCAGATACGCAGTATTTT.

In its sample, this clonotype was seen many times. The chain recombines TRBV7-8 with TRBJ2-3, with D unclear. The CDR3 covers 12 residues. V shed 5 bases and J shed 6 bases, with 9 bases lying between them. CDR1 is SGHVS and CDR2 is FQNEAQ in the germline V gene. CDR3 in DNA: TGTGCCAGCAGCACTCGGAGTGATACGCAGTATTTT. Its protein is CASSTRSDTQYF. The complete variable domain, with remaining parts taken from reference TRBV7-8 and TRBJ2-3, reads GAGVSQSPRYKVAKRGQDVALRCDPISGHVSLFWYQQALGQGPEFLTYFQNEAQLDKSGLPSDRFFAERPEGSVSTLKIQRTQQEDSAVYLCASSTRSDTQYFGPGTRLTVL.